This T cell receptor beta chain came from a study of PD-L1 blockade in urothelial cancer. Using immunoSEQ multiplex PCR, the repertoire was profiled, and TCRdb retains in-frame clones only, with some absent. This sample has tens of thousands of clones, with about 80% found just once. This CDR3 has 15 residues. Trimming took off 5 bases at V and 0 bases at J, with 13 bases between the two ends. CDR1 is SGHAT and CDR2 is FQDESV in the germline V gene (reference sequence). Sequences were derived from PBMCs, sampled around atezolizumab (anti-PD-L1) treatment. The chain recombines TRBV11-1 with TRBJ1-1, with D uncertain. This TCR came from an older man with urothelial cancer. This CDR3 reads CASSLRAAMNTEAFF. Here the CDR3 DNA reads TGTGCCAGCAGCCTGCGGGCGGCCATGAACACTGAAGCTTTCTTT.